This record looks at one TCR beta chain sequence and its context. Its antigen is not known. The sample belongs to a study of stem cell transplantation in POMP-related autoinflammatory disease. Study conclusions and caveats: Unique TRB V-J gene pairings were limited in number in patients with PRAID.

This CDR3 is built from 13 residues. Trimming pared 9 bases from V and 5 bases from J, leaving 16 bases between. Germline V gives CDR1 KGHDR, CDR2 SFDVKD. Sequenced by immunoSEQ multiplex PCR; TCRdb stores in-frame clones only, minus some. This sample has some 9,400 clones, with roughly 77% found just once. This rearrangement joins TRBV24-1 to TRBJ2-7, with D possibly being TRBD1 or TRBD2 (5 bases each). This clonotype was sampled from a human patient with POMP-related autoinflammation and immune dysregulation (PRAID). Some T cells here may be from the graft donor. Sequencing was performed on CD4+ T cells from PBMCs, taken after stem cell transplantation. The CDR3 loop is CATGDGAPNEQYF. The CDR3 region has the DNA TGTGCCACCGGGGACGGGGCTCCAAACGAGCAGTACTTC.